These 18 T cell receptor beta chains were sequenced from one sample in a study of blood T cell repertoires in COVID-19. Profiling relied on immunoSEQ multiplex PCR, and the TCRdb table lists in-frame clones only, not all of them. This table has around 210,000 clones, less than 90% appearing once. Sequenced input: peripheral blood. The receptors were gathered from a woman aged 65 to 85 with acute or convalescent COVID-19.

V is TRBV7-8 and J is TRBJ1-1; D unresolved. Per the germline V gene, CDR1 is SGHVS and CDR2 is FQNEAQ. The V gene lost 1 base and the J gene lost 3 bases, with 6 bases spanning the gap. The CDR3 length is 13 residues. In nucleotides, the CDR3 is TGTGCCAGCAGCTTAGATAGTTACACTGAAGCTTTCTTT. It is translated as CASSLDSYTEAFF.

This chain uses TRBV10-3 with TRBJ2-7; 8 bases are shared with TRBD2. V dropped 10 bases and J dropped 5; count of bases not matched to a gene: 7. This CDR3 region has 12 residues. CDR1 ENHRY and CDR2 SYGVKD come from the germline V gene. The CDR3 loop reads CATAAGVDEQYF. The CDR3 DNA sequence: TGTGCCACCGCAGCGGGGGTGGACGAGCAGTACTTC.

The DNA of the CDR3 is TGTGCCAGCTCGGATTATAGCGCGCCGTCCTACAATGAGCAGTTCTTC. It yields the protein CASSDYSAPSYNEQFF. The chain carries TRBV5-8 and TRBJ2-1, with a weak D call TRBD2 (5 bases). V was pared by 7 bases and J by 1 base, with 18 bases between. The CDR3 has 16 residues. Per germline, CDR1 SGHTS and CDR2 YDEGEE.

The chain links TRBV9 to TRBJ2-3; 12 bases fit TRBD2. CDR1 and CDR2 from the germline V gene are SGDLS and YYNGEE. CDR3 size: 15 residues. V shed 4 bases and J 5 bases; nucleotides not matched to a gene: 5. CDR3 sequence reads: CASSLRTSGKDTQYF. The CDR3 nucleotides are TGTGCCAGCAGCCTCCGGACTAGCGGGAAAGATACGCAGTATTTT.

The chain couples TRBV6-5 to TRBJ2-4; possible D gene TRBD2, 7 bases. This CDR3 contains 16 residues. Germline CDR1 and CDR2: MNHEY and SVGAGI. The V end was cut by 0 bases, the J end by 2 bases, with 11 bases between. CDR3 bases: TGTGCCAGCAGTTACTCGGGGGGGCCATCCAAAAACATTCAGTACTTC. This encodes CASSYSGGPSKNIQYF.

The chain recombines TRBV6-5 with TRBJ2-7, with D possibly matching TRBD1 (6 bases). The germline gives CDR1 MNHEY, CDR2 SVGAGI. The CDR3 totals 13 residues. V lost 9 bases to trimming and J lost 4 bases, with 16 bases between them. The CDR3 loop is CASTTGNRYEQYF. CDR3 DNA: TGTGCCAGTACCACAGGGAATCGATACGAGCAGTACTTC.

J is TRBJ2-7 and V is TRBV11-3; 7 positions match TRBD2. The CDR3 has 14 amino acids. Germline-derived CDR1 and CDR2 are SGHNT and YENEEA. The trim removed 1 base at V and 7 bases at J, leaving 7 bases unmatched. This CDR3 is CASSLARAGGEQYF. The CDR3 region has the DNA TGTGCCAGCAGCTTAGCTCGCGCCGGGGGGGAGCAGTACTTC.

The V and J genes are TRBV7-6 and TRBJ1-3; maybe TRBD1 (6 bases). CDR1 SGHVS and CDR2 FNYEAQ come from the germline V gene. V dropped 0 bases and J dropped 3 bases, with 12 bases sitting between them. CDR3 size: 16 residues. The CDR3 DNA sequence: TGTGCCAGCAGCTTAGCGAACAGGGACCGTGGAAACACCATATATTTT. Amino acid sequence: CASSLANRDRGNTIYF.

This chain joins TRBV7-9 and TRBJ1-6; 11 bases agree with TRBD1. The germline gives CDR1 SEHNR, CDR2 FQNEAQ (reference sequence). The ends lost 5 bases at V and 9 bases at J; junction bases unmatched: 12. This CDR3 is built from 17 residues. The CDR3 sequence: CASSPVGTGGRGSPLHF. The DNA of the CDR3 is TGTGCCAGCAGCCCAGTGGGGACAGGGGGAAGAGGTTCACCCCTCCACTTT.

V and J are TRBV5-5 and TRBJ1-3, with 7 bases identical to TRBD1. CDR1 is SGHKS and CDR2 is YYEKEE in the germline V gene (reference sequence). The CDR3 has 16 amino acids. With 4 bases clipped from V and 2 bases from J, the junction kept 9 bases outside the gene matches. CDR3 protein: CASSRSDRETGNTIYF. The CDR3 DNA reads TGTGCCAGCAGCCGTTCTGACAGGGAGACTGGAAACACCATATATTTT.

The chain has TRBV7-3 and TRBJ2-3, with 14 bases fitting TRBD2. This CDR3 is 16 amino acids long. V lost 4 bases to trimming and J lost 10 bases; unmatched junction nucleotides: 10. Per the germline V gene, CDR1 is SGHTA and CDR2 is FQGTGA. The CDR3: CASSSGLAGALGPQYF. CDR3 bases: TGTGCCAGCAGCTCGGGACTAGCGGGAGCCCTCGGCCCGCAGTATTTT.

This clone was detected only once. The V and J genes are TRBV6-5 and TRBJ2-5; TRBD2 agrees at 11 bases. This CDR3 region has 15 residues. Germline loops: CDR1 MNHEY, CDR2 SVGAGI. V dropped 4 bases and J dropped 5; count of bases not matched to a gene: 6. CDR3 sequence (DNA): TGTGCCAGCAGTTTTAGCGGGGGGGCCGAGGAGACCCAGTACTTC. Translating it yields CASSFSGGAEETQYF.

The CDR3 protein is CASSSPLSPLHF. CDR3 in DNA: TGTGCCAGCAGTTCTCCTTTATCACCCCTCCACTTT. The J gene is TRBJ1-6, the V gene TRBV6-5; D remains ambiguous. Trimming removed 4 bases from V and 10 bases from J, with 8 bases in between. Germline values: CDR1 MNHEY, CDR2 SVGAGI. CDR3 length: 12 amino acids.

The chain recombines TRBV19 with TRBJ1-5; 10 bases agree with TRBD1. Germline V lookup: CDR1 LNHDA, CDR2 SQIVND (reference sequence). The CDR3 runs to 16 residues. Trimming removed 9 bases from V and 7 bases from J; junction bases left unmatched: 15. CDR3 DNA: TGTGCCAGCCGCCAGTGGGGACAGGGGAAGGGGCAGCCCCAGCATTTT. It translates to CASRQWGQGKGQPQHF.

The chain joins TRBV27 to TRBJ1-2; D is uncertain. CDR1 and CDR2 (germline): MNHEY, SMNVEV (reference sequence). CDR3 size: 15 residues. Trimming removed 2 bases at V and 2 bases at J, with 12 bases between. This CDR3 reads CASSLEGRLNYGYTF. The CDR3 DNA sequence: TGTGCCAGCAGTTTAGAAGGCAGACTGAACTATGGCTACACCTTC.

This clone appeared a few times. The chain uses TRBV29-1 and TRBJ1-1, with a possible D match to TRBD1 (6 bases). The CDR3 runs to 13 residues. CDR1 and CDR2 from the germline V gene are SQVTM and ANQGSEA. The V and J ends lost 5 bases and 1 base respectively, with 11 bases between them. CDR3 in DNA: TGCAGCGTTTCCTTGACAGGGAACACTGAAGCTTTCTTT. Translated: CSVSLTGNTEAFF.

The chain combines TRBV19 with TRBJ2-4; 8 nucleotides agree with TRBD1. Unmatched junction bases numbered 8, after V lost 5 bases and J lost 8 bases. Germline V gene sequence: CDR1 LNHDA, CDR2 SQIVND (reference sequence). CDR3 length: 14 amino acids. Here the CDR3 DNA reads TGTGCCAGTAGTTTTCGACAGGGGTGGTACATTCAGTACTTC. Amino acids: CASSFRQGWYIQYF.

V usage is TRBV28 and J usage is TRBJ1-4, with 8 bases that match TRBD1. The CDR3 is 18 amino acids. The trim removed 5 bases at V and 0 bases at J, leaving 11 bases unmatched. Germline V gene sequence: CDR1 MDHEN, CDR2 SYDVKM. This chain's CDR3 is CASSPNHGQGPTNEKLFF. The CDR3 nucleotides are TGTGCCAGCAGTCCCAACCACGGACAGGGTCCAACTAATGAAAAACTGTTTTTT.